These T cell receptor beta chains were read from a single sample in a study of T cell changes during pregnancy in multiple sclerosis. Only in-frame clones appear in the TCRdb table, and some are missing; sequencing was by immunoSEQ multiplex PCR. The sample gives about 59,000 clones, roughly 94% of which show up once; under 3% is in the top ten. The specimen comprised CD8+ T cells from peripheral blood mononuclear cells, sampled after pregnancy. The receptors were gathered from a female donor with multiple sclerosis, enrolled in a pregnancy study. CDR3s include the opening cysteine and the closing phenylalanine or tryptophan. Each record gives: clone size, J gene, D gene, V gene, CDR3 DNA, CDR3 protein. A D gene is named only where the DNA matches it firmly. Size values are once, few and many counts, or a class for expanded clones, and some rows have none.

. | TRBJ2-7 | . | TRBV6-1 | TGTGCCAGCAGTGAATGGGAACAGGGAGACGAGCAGTACTTC | CASSEWEQGDEQYF
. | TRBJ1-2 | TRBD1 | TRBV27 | TGTGCCAGCAGTTTATACCCGCCAGCCGGGACAGCTACTTATGGCTACACCTTC | CASSLYPPAGTATYGYTF
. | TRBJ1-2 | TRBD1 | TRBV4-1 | TGCGCCAGCAGCCAAGATCCAAAGGGACAGCCCGCCTATGGCTACACCTTC | CASSQDPKGQPAYGYTF
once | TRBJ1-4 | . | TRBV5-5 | TGTGCCAGCAGCCTTGGATACGGAGGGTCTAGTGAAAAACTGTTTTTT | CASSLGYGGSSEKLFF
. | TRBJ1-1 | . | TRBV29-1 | TGCAGCGCGGTAGAAATGAACACTGAAGCTTTCTTT | CSAVEMNTEAFF
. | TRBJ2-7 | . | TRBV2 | TGTGCCAGCCCTTCTACACAGGAGACAGGACTCTCCTACGAGCAGTACTTC | CASPSTQETGLSYEQYF
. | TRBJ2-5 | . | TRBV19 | TGTGCCAGTAGTCCGCGGGGGCCCCAAGAGACCCAGTACTTC | CASSPRGPQETQYF
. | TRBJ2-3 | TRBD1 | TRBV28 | TGTGCCAGCAGAGACACAGGGGCATTTTACACAGATACGCAGTATTTT | CASRDTGAFYTDTQYF
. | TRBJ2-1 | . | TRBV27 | TGTGCCAGCCGCCAGGTCGACGGATACAATGAGCAGTTCTTC | CASRQVDGYNEQFF
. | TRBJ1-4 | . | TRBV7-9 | TGTGCCAGCAGGAGAGAAAATGAAAAACTGTTTTTT | CASRRENEKLFF
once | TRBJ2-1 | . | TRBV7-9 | TGTGCCAGCAGCTTAGGGGGCGGGATCAACAATGAGCAGTTCTTC | CASSLGGGINNEQFF
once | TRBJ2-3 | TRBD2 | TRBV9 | TGTGCCAGCAGCTTCGTCGGGAGGGCCAAGACAGATACGCAGTATTTT | CASSFVGRAKTDTQYF
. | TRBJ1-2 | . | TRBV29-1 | TGCAGCGTTACACAGGCCTATGGCTACACCTTC | CSVTQAYGYTF
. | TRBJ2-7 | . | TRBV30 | TGTGCCTGGCTTGACAGGACCATCTCCTACGAGCAGTACTTC | CAWLDRTISYEQYF
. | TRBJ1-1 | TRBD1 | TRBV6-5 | TGTGCCAGCACGACAGGGGGCAAAGCTTTCTTT | CASTTGGKAFF
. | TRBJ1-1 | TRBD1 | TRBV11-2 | TGTGCCAGCAGCGTTAACAGGGGCCCTAATCCCACTGAAGCTTTCTTT | CASSVNRGPNPTEAFF
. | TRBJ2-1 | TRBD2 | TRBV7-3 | TGTGCCAGCAGCTTATTGCCTAGCGGGACTGGGGATGAGCAGTTCTTC | CASSLLPSGTGDEQFF
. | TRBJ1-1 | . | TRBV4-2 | TGTGCCAGCAGCCAAGTAGGCATTAGAGGCGTAAACATGAACACTGAAGCTTTCTTT | CASSQVGIRGVNMNTEAFF
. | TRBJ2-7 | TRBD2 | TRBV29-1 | TGCAGCGTTGGGGCCGGGACTAGCGGAGAATGGAGCTACGAGCAGTACTTC | CSVGAGTSGEWSYEQYF
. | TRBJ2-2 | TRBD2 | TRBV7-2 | TGTGCCAGCAGCTCTGTTGGAGTAGCGGGAGACTATAACACCGGGGAGCTGTTTTTT | CASSSVGVAGDYNTGELFF
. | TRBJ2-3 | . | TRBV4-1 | TGCGCCAGCAGCCGTGGCATGACAGATACGCAGTATTTT | CASSRGMTDTQYF
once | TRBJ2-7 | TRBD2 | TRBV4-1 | TGCGCCAGCAGCCCGGGGGGGACACCCTCCTACGAGCAGTACTTC | CASSPGGTPSYEQYF
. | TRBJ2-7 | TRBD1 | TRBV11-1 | TGTGCCAGCAGCTTCGGGACAGTTAGCTCCTACGAGCAGTACTTC | CASSFGTVSSYEQYF
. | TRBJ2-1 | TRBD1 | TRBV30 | TGTGCCTGGATCGACAGGGCGAGCTCCTACAATGAGCAGTTCTTC | CAWIDRASSYNEQFF
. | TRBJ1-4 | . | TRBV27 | TGTGCCAGCAGTTTATTGGCGGGGAGTGAAAAACTGTTTTTT | CASSLLAGSEKLFF
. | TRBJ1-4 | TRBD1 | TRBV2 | TGTGCCAGCAGGAAGGGCCAGGGGGATGAAAAACTGTTTTTT | CASRKGQGDEKLFF
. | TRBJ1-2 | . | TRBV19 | TGTGCCAGTAGTGCACAGACCAACTATGGCTACACCTTC | CASSAQTNYGYTF
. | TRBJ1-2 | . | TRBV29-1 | TGCAGCGTTGAGAGCAGGGCTGGTGGCTACACCTTC | CSVESRAGGYTF
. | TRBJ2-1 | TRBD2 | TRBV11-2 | TGTGCCAGCAGCCTTAATAGCGGGGGCCCAGGCAATGAGCAGTTCTTC | CASSLNSGGPGNEQFF
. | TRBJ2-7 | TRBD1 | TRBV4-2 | TGTGCCAGCAGCCAAGACCCGACAGGGTTCAACGAGCAGTACTTC | CASSQDPTGFNEQYF